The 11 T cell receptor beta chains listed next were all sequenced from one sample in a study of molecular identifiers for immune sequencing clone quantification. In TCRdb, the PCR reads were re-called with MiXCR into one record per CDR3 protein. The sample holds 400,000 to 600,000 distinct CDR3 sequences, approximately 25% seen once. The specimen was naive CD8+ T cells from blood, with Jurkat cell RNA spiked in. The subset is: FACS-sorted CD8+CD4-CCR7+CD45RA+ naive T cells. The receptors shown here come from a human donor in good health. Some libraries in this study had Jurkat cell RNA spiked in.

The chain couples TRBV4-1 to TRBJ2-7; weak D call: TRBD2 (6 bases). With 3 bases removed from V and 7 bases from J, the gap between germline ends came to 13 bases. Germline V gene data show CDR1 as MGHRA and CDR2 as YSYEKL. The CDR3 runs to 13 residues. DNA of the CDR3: TGCGCCAGCAGCCATGGGACTTTGGGAGAGCAGTACTTC. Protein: CASSHGTLGEQYF.

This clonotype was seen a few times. The CDR3 region has the DNA TGCGCCAGCAGCCAAGCCGCTTTTCCCTACGAGCAGTACTTC. It encodes CASSQAAFPYEQYF. This chain uses TRBV4-1 with TRBJ2-7; no firm D call. V lost 1 base to trimming and J lost 2 bases, with 9 bases between them. Germline V lookup: CDR1 MGHRA, CDR2 YSYEKL. There are 14 residues in the CDR3.

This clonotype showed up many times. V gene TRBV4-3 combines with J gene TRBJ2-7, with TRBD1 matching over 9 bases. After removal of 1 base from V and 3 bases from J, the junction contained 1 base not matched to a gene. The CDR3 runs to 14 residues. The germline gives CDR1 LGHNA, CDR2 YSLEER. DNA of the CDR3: TGCGCCAGCAGCCAAGGGGACAGGGACTACGAGCAGTACTTC. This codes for CASSQGDRDYEQYF.

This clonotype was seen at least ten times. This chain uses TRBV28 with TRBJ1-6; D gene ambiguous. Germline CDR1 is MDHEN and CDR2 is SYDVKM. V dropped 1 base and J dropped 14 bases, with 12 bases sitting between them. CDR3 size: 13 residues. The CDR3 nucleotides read TGTGCCAGCAGTTTATCCCCCGGGGAGGCCCTCCACTTT. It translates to CASSLSPGEALHF.

The CDR3 nucleotides are TGTGCCACCTGGGGGGGGGCGATTGGCTACACCTTC. Protein product: CATWGGAIGYTF. The chain recombines TRBV12-3 or TRBV12-4 with TRBJ1-2; TRBD1 is a possible D gene (6 bases). The V gene lost 10 bases and the J gene lost 7 bases, with 16 bases spanning the gap. CDR3 size: 12 residues.

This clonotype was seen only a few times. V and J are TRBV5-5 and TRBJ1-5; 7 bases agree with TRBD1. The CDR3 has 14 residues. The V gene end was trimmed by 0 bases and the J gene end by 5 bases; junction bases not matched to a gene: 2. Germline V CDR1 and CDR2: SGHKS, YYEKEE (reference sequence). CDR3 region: CASSLEQGYQPQHF. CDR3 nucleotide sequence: TGTGCCAGCAGCTTGGAACAGGGGTATCAGCCCCAGCATTTT.

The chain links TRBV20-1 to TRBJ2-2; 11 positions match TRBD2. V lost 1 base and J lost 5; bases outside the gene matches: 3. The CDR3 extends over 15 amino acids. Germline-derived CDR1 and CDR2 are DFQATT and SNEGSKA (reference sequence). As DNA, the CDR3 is TGCAGTGCTAGAGGGGGACTAGCGGAGACCGGGGAGCTGTTTTTT. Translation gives CSARGGLAETGELFF.

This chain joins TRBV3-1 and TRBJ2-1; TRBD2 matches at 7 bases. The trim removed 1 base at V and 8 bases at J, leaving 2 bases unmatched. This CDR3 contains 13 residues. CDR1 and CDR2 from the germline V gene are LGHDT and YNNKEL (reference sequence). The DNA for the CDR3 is TGTGCCAGCAGCCAAGGACTAGCAGATGAGCAGTTCTTC. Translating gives CASSQGLADEQFF.

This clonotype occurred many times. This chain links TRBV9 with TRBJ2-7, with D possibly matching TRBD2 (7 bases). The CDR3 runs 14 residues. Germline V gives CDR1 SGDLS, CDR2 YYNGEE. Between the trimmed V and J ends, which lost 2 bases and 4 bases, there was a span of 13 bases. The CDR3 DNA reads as TGTGCCAGCAGCGTCGGGGCGGGGGCTTACGAGCAGTACTTC. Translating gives CASSVGAGAYEQYF.

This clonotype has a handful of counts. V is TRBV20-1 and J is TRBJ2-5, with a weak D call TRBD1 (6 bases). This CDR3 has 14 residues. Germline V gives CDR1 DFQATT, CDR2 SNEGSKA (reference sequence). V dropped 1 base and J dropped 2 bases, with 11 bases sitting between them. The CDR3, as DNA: TGCAGTGCTAGAGTAACAGGGAGACAAGAGACCCAGTACTTC. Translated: CSARVTGRQETQYF.

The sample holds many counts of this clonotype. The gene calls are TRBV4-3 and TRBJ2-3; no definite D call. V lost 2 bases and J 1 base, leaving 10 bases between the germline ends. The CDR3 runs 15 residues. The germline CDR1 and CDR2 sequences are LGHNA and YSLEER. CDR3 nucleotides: TGCGCCAGCAGCCAATCCACGGCACGCACAGATACGCAGTATTTT. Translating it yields CASSQSTARTDTQYF.